These 7 T cell receptor beta chains originate from one sample sequenced in a study of blood T cell repertoires in COVID-19. Produced via immunoSEQ multiplex PCR; TCRdb's table is partial and in-frame only. The sample gives some 140,000 clones, approximately 88% of which show up once; 1.4% to 1.5% is in the top ten. The sequencing input was peripheral blood. The receptors here all came from a man between 60 and 75 years old with acute or convalescent COVID-19.

The V gene is TRBV27, the J gene TRBJ1-3; D might be TRBD1 (6 bases). The CDR3 contains 15 residues. Germline V gene sequence: CDR1 MNHEY, CDR2 SMNVEV (reference sequence). CDR3 bases: TGTGCTCCCGGGGAGGGGGGCCTCTCTGGAAACACCATATATTTT. Amino acid sequence: CAPGEGGLSGNTIYF.

The chain is built from TRBV11-1 and TRBJ2-2, with 8 bases identical to TRBD2. Germline CDR1 is SGHAT and CDR2 is FQDESV (reference sequence). The trim removed 7 bases at V and 0 bases at J, leaving 4 bases unmatched. The length of the CDR3 is 15 residues. The CDR3 reads CASTRGGPNTGELFF. DNA of the CDR3: TGTGCCAGCACCCGGGGGGGCCCGAACACCGGGGAGCTGTTTTTT.

This chain uses TRBV7-6 with TRBJ2-3; 11 bases map to TRBD2. V gave up 8 bases and J gave up 0 bases; unmatched junction bases: 7. Per the germline V gene, CDR1 is SGHVS and CDR2 is FNYEAQ. CDR3 length equals 16 residues. The CDR3 reads CASGPLAGGSTDTQYF. In nucleotides, the CDR3 is TGTGCCAGCGGACCCCTAGCGGGGGGCAGCACAGATACGCAGTATTTT.

The chain is built from TRBV7-9 and TRBJ1-3; tentative D call: TRBD1 (6 bases). Germline loops: CDR1 SEHNR, CDR2 FQNEAQ (reference sequence). Trimming took off 5 bases at V and 0 bases at J, with 14 bases between the two ends. The CDR3 spans 16 residues. The CDR3 region is CASSPFLGGSGNTIYF. For the CDR3, the DNA is TGTGCCAGCAGCCCCTTTTTAGGGGGCTCTGGAAACACCATATATTTT.

Comments on this clone: A much larger clone is a single base away; this may be a read error. The gene calls are TRBV27 and TRBJ2-1; no clear D gene. The CDR3 is made up of 11 amino acids. Per germline, CDR1 MNHEY and CDR2 SMNVEV (reference sequence). The V and J ends lost 8 bases and 4 bases respectively, with 6 bases between them. This CDR3 is CASGPYNEQFF. CDR3 coding DNA: TGTGCCAGCGGGCCATACAATGAGCAGTTCTTC.

This clone was recorded once. The chain has TRBV5-1 and TRBJ1-2; 9 bases fit TRBD1. The CDR3 extends over 14 amino acids. Germline CDR1 reads SGHRS; CDR2 reads YFSETQ. The J segment lost 5 bases and the V segment lost 7 bases, leaving 9 bases of the junction unmatched. The CDR3 region has the DNA TGCGCCAGCGCCTTGGGACAGGGAGAATATGGCTACACCTTC. Translation gives CASALGQGEYGYTF.

This clone has a handful of counts. V usage is TRBV7-2 and J usage is TRBJ2-3, with 8 bases matching TRBD1. V was clipped by 6 bases and J by 3 bases; unmatched bases: 8. The germline CDR1 and CDR2 sequences are SGHTA and FQGNSA. This CDR3 comprises 15 residues. CDR3 amino acids: CASRTDRGQTDTQYF. DNA for the CDR3: TGTGCCAGCAGAACAGACAGGGGCCAAACAGATACGCAGTATTTT. The full variable domain, in which reference TRBV7-2 and TRBJ2-3 provide the parts outside the CDR3, is GAGVSQSPSNKVTEKGKDVELRCDPISGHTALYWYRQSLGQGLEFLIYFQGNSAPDKSGLPSDRFSAERTGGSVSTLTIQRTQQEDSAVYLCASRTDRGQTDTQYFGPGTRLTVL.